This TCR beta chain originates from a study of somatic mutations in cytotoxic T cells in rheumatoid arthritis. TCRdb's table, derived via immunoSEQ multiplex PCR, lists solely in-frame clones and lacks some. The table includes about 7,000 clones, 60% detected once. V shed 0 bases and J shed 2 bases, with 7 bases lying between them. The length of the CDR3 is 14 residues. Germline values: CDR1 LNHNV, CDR2 YYDKDF (reference sequence). Input material: CD8+ T cells sorted from blood. The chain recombines TRBV15 with TRBJ1-1; D gene ambiguous. The sequence derives from a middle-aged woman in good health. CDR3 residues: CATSRDRLNTEAFF. The CDR3, as DNA: TGTGCCACCAGCAGAGACAGGCTCAACACTGAAGCTTTCTTT.